The entry that follows covers one T cell receptor beta chain sequence. Its antigen is not known. The entry originates in a study of T cell repertoires in cytomegalovirus infection. Study in general: Both a matching HLA type and CMV infection were indicated by public TCR beta signatures.

TCRdb processed the reads anew with MiXCR; each CDR3 protein has one entry. Of some 800,000 distinct CDR3 sequences listed, 32% are singletons. V lost 0 bases and J lost 6, with 11 bases in between. The length of the CDR3 is 14 residues. The germline V gene has CDR1 LGHNA and CDR2 YSLEER. Whole-study findings and limits: Across the ex vivo response, the dominant clonotypes were HLA-C-restricted CMV-specific TCR beta clonotypes.

The V gene is TRBV4-3, the J gene TRBJ1-2; D perhaps matches TRBD1 (5 bases). The TCR was taken from a human donor in good health (CMV status not recorded). Some clones in this sample may be carry-over from other donors' samples. The sample consisted of cultured CD8+ T cells from PBMCs, taken from culture after CMV antigen stimulation. CDR3 sequence: CASSQDPGRNGYTF. In DNA, the CDR3 is TGCGCCAGCAGCCAAGATCCGGGGCGGAATGGCTACACCTTC.